The clone carrying this TCR beta chain has only a few counts. Its antigen is not identified. The data stem from a study of T-cell reconstitution after alpha-beta-depleted transplantation in children. For TCRbeta, the library was prepared with unique molecular identifiers. TCRdb re-called the PCR reads through MiXCR, storing one row per CDR3 protein. The sample holds over 90,000 distinct CDR3 sequences, under 9% seen once. V was pared by 4 bases and J by 0 bases, with 6 bases between. The CDR3 totals 13 residues. Germline V gene lookup returns CDR1 SGHDN and CDR2 FVKESK. The study's findings and limits: The origin of high day-60 TCRbeta diversity in some patients lay in surviving recipient T cells and thymic progenitors. Fresh T-cell production supplied most of the T-cell counts and diversity seen one year after transplant. Several hundred rapidly expanded clones from non-depleted graft cells reportedly supplied alpha-beta T cells about two months post-transplant.

The rearrangement uses TRBV14 and TRBJ1-2; D gene ambiguous. The source was PBMCs, collected before TCRalphabeta/CD19-depleted stem cell transplant. The origin of this receptor is a boy younger than 10 with acute lymphoblastic leukemia, due to receive a stem cell transplant. The CDR3 loop reads CASSPTANYGYTF. The CDR3 region has the DNA TGTGCCAGCAGCCCCACAGCTAACTATGGCTACACCTTC. The whole variable domain, remainder taken from reference TRBV14 and TRBJ1-2, is EAGVTQFPSHSVIEKGQTVTLRCDPISGHDNLYWYRRVMGKEIKFLLHFVKESKQDESGMPNNRFLAERTGGTYSTLKVQPAELEDSGVYFCASSPTANYGYTFGSGTRLTVV.